This T cell receptor beta chain was sequenced for a study of cytotoxic CD8 clonotypes in ibrutinib-treated CLL. Across the study: Included were 11 relapsed/refractory and roughly 15 treatment-naive patients, of whom approximately 18 were IGHV unmutated.

Points on this clone: Antigen unknown.

The data were produced by immunoSEQ multiplex PCR, yet TCRdb's version contains in-frame clones alone and is incomplete. Of around 200,000 clones listed, roughly 65% were seen once; the top ten hold over 5.5%. Findings and caveats of the study: Public clonotypes were seen rarely and were contracted or stable on treatment. Pretreatment clonality was elevated relative to age-matched healthy donors and paralleled circulating CD8+ T-cell counts.

The TCR originated in a human donor with chronic lymphocytic leukemia. The specimen was PBMCs, collected after 12 months of ibrutinib treatment.

CDR3 amino acids: CASSLAGSYGYTF. The CDR3 nucleotides are TGTGCCAGCAGCTTAGCAGGGAGCTATGGCTACACCTTC. V and J are TRBV7-8 and TRBJ1-2; D remains ambiguous. Trimming shortened V by 0 bases and J by 4 bases, and 6 bases separated the two germline ends. The CDR3 loop spans 13 amino acids. Germline V gives CDR1 SGHVS, CDR2 FQNEAQ.